This T cell receptor beta chain originates from a study of blood T cell repertoires in COVID-19. The data were produced by immunoSEQ multiplex PCR, yet TCRdb's version contains in-frame clones alone and is incomplete. The table lists 330,000 or so clones, roughly 87% of them singletons. The V end was cut by 0 bases, the J end by 5 bases, with 8 bases between. The germline CDR1 and CDR2 sequences are SGHTS and YDEGEE. CDR3 length: 13 residues. The TCR was taken from a woman aged 25-40 years who had recovered from COVID-19. The chain uses TRBV5-8 and TRBJ2-5; D is perhaps TRBD1 (6 bases). Input material: PBMCs or T cells enriched from blood (not recorded which). The CDR3 bases are TGTGCCAGCAGCTTGGGGGGGCAGGAGACCCAGTACTTC. This encodes CASSLGGQETQYF.